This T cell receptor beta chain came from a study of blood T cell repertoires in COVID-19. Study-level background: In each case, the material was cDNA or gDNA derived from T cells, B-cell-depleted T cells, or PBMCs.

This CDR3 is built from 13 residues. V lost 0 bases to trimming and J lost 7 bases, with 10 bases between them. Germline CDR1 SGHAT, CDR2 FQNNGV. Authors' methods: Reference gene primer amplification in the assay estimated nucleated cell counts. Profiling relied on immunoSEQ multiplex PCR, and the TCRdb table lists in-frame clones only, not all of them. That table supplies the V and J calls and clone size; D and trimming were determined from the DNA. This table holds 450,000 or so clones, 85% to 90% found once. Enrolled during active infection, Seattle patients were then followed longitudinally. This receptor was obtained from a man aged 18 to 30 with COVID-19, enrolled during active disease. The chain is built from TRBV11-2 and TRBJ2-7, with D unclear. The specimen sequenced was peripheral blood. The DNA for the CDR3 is TGTGCCAGCAGCTTAGATATGGCCAGGGAGCAGTACTTC. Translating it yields CASSLDMAREQYF.